This T cell receptor (beta chain) was captured by sequencing in a study of cytomegalovirus exposure and HLA in healthy donors. Regarding the study as a whole: An apparent linkage of common viral pathogens to several of the most significant clusters emerged in a later analysis.

The primer mix had 60 Vbeta and 13 Jbeta primers. Produced via immunoSEQ multiplex PCR; TCRdb's table is partial and in-frame only. The data contain 190,000 or so clones, approximately 85% of them singletons. V lost 8 bases and J 4 bases, leaving 14 bases between the germline ends. The V gene's germline CDR1 is MNHEY and CDR2 SMNVEV (reference sequence). The CDR3 consists of 13 residues. A single count supports this clone. The antigen is undetermined. The TCR sequence derives from a girl aged 10 to 17 in good health and CMV-seropositive. The sequenced sample was PBMCs. The V and J genes are TRBV27 and TRBJ2-5, with D possibly TRBD1 on 6 matching bases. The CDR3 loop reads CASGKGVGETQYF. The DNA for the CDR3 is TGTGCCAGCGGAAAGGGGGTGGGAGAGACCCAGTACTTC.